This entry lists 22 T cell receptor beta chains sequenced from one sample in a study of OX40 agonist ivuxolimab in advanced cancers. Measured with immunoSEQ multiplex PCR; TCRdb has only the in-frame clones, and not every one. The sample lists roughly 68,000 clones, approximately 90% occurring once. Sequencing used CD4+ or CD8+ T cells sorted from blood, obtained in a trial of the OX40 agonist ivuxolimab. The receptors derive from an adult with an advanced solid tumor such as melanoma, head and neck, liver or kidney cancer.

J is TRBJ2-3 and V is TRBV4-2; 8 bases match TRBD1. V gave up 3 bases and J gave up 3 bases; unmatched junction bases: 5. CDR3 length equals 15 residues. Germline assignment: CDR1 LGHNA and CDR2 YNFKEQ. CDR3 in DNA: TGTGCCAGCAGCCATGGACAGGGAGTAACAGATACGCAGTATTTT. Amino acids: CASSHGQGVTDTQYF.

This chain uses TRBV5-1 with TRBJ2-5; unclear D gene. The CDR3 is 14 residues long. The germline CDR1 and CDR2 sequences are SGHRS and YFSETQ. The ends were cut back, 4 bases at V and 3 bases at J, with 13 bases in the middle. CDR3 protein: CASSPGAAEETQYF. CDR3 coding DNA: TGCGCCAGCAGCCCCGGCGCCGCGGAAGAGACCCAGTACTTC.

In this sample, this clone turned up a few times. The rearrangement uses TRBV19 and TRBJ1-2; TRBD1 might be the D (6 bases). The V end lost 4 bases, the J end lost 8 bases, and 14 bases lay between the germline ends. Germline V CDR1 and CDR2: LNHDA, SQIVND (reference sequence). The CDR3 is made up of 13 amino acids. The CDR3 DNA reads TGTGCCAGTAGTACCCCAGGGGCTCAAGGCTACACCTTC. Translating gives CASSTPGAQGYTF.

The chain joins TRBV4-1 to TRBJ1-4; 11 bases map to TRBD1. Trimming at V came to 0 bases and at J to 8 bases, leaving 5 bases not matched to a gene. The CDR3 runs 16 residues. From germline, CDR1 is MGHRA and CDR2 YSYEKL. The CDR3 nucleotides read TGCGCCAGCAGCCAAGAGGGGACAGGGGGTAAAGAAAAACTGTTTTTT. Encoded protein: CASSQEGTGGKEKLFF.

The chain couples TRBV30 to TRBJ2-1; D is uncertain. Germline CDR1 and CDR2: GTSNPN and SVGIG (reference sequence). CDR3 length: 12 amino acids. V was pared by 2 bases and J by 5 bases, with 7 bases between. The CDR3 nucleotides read TGTGCCTGGAGTCCCCAGCACAATGAGCAGTTCTTC. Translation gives CAWSPQHNEQFF.

The CDR3 nucleotides are TGCGCCAGCAGCCGGCCAACAGGGACGGGAGATGGCTACACCTTC. It translates to CASSRPTGTGDGYTF. The chain carries TRBV5-1 and TRBJ1-2, with a possible D match to TRBD1 (6 bases). Germline V gives CDR1 SGHRS, CDR2 YFSETQ. The CDR3 length is 15 residues. The germline V and J ends were trimmed by 4 bases and 6 bases, with 19 bases remaining between them.

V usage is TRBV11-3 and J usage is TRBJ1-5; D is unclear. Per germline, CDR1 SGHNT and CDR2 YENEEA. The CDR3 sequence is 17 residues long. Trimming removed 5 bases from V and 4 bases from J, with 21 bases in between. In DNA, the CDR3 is TGTGCCAGCAGCGGACCAGGCCTGGGTTGGATTAATCAGCCCCAGCATTTT. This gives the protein CASSGPGLGWINQPQHF.

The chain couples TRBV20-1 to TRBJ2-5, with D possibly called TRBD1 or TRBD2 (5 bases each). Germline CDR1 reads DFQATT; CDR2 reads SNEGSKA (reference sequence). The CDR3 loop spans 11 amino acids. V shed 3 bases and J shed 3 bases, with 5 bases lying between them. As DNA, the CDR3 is TGCAGTGCTAGGGGGGAAGAGACCCAGTACTTC. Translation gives CSARGEETQYF.

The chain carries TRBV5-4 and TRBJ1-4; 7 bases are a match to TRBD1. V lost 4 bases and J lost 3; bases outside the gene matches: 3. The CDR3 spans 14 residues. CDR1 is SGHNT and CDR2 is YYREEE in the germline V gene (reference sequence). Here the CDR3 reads CASSTGTANEKLFF. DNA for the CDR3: TGTGCCAGCAGCACTGGGACAGCTAATGAAAAACTGTTTTTT.

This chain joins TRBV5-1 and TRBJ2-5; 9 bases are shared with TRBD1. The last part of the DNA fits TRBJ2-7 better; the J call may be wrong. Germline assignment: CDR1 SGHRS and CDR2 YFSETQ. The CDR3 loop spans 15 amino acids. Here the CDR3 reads CASSHLDRGSYEQYF. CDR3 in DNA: TGCGCCAGCAGTCATCTGGACAGGGGCTCCTACGAGCAGTACTTC.

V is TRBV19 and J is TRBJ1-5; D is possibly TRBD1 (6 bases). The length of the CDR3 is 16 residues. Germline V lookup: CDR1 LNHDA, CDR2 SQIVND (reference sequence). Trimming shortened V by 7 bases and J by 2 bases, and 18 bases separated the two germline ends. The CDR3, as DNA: TGTGCCAGTACGGAATCAGGGGCGCGGGGCAATCAGCCCCAGCATTTT. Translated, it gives CASTESGARGNQPQHF.

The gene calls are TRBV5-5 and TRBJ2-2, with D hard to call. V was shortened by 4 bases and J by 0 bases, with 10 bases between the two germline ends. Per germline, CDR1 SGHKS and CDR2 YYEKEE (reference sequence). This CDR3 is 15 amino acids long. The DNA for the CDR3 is TGTGCCAGCAGCCCTGTACTCGCGAACACCGGGGAGCTGTTTTTT. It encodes CASSPVLANTGELFF.

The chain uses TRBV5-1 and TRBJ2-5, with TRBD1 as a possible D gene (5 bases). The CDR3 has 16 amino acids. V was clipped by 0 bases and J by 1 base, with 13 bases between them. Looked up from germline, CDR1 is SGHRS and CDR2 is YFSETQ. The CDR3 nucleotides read TGCGCCAGCAGCTTGGAGGGGCTGGGCAGCCAAGAGACCCAGTACTTC. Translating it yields CASSLEGLGSQETQYF. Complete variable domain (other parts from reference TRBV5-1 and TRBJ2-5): KAGVTQTPRYLIKTRGQQVTLSCSPISGHRSVSWYQQTPGQGLQFLFEYFSETQRNKGNFPGRFSGRQFSNSRSEMNVSTLELGDSALYLCASSLEGLGSQETQYFGPGTRLLVL.

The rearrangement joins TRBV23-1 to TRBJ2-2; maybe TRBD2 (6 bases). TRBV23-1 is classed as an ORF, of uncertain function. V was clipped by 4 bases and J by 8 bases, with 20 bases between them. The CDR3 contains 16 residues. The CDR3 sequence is CASSRGIKTGPGELFF. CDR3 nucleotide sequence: TGCGCCAGCAGTCGCGGGATAAAGACCGGGCCAGGGGAGCTGTTTTTT.

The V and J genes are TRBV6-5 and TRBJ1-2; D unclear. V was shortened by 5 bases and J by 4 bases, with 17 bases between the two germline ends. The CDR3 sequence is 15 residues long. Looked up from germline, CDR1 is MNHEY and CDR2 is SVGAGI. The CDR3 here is CASSPLMGTFYGYTF. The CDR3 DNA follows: TGTGCCAGCAGTCCCTTGATGGGTACCTTCTATGGCTACACCTTC.

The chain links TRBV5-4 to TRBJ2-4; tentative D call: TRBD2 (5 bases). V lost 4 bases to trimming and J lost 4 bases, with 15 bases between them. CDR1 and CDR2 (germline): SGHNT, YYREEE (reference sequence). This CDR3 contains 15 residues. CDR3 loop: CASSPGGSGKNIQYF. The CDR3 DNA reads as TGTGCCAGCAGCCCTGGAGGATCGGGGAAAAACATTCAGTACTTC.

DNA for the CDR3: TGCGCCAGCAGCTCTGTGGGACAGGGGGCTTGGAAACAGTACTTC. Translation gives CASSSVGQGAWKQYF. The rearrangement links TRBV5-1 to TRBJ2-7; TRBD1 matches 12 bases. The length of the CDR3 is 15 residues. CDR1 and CDR2 from the germline V gene are SGHRS and YFSETQ. Trimming cost V 3 bases and J 10 bases; bases outside gene matches: 11.

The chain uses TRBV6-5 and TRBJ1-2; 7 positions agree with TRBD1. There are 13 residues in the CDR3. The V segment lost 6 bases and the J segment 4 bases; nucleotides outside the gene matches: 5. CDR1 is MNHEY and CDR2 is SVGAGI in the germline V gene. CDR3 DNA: TGTGCCAGCAGCTCGGGACAGCCCTATGGCTACACCTTC. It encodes CASSSGQPYGYTF.

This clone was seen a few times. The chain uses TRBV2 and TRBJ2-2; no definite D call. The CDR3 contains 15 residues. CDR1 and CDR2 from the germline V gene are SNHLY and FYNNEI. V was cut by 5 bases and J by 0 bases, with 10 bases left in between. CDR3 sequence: CASSPPWANTGELFF. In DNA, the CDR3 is TGTGCCAGCAGTCCCCCCTGGGCGAACACCGGGGAGCTGTTTTTT.

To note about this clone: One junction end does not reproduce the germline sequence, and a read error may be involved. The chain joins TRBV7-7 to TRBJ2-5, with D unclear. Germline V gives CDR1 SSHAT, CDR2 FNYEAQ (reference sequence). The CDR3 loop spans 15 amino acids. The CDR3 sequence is CASSSSPLSQETQYF. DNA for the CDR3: TGTGCTAGCAGCTCGTCCCCATTGTCCCAAGAGACCCAGTACTTC.

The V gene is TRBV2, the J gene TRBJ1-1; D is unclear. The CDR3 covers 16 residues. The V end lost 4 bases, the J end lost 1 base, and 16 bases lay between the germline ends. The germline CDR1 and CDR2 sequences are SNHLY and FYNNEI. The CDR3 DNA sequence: TGTGCCAGCAGTGTACCAGCTTTGCGGGGGAACACTGAAGCTTTCTTT. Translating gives CASSVPALRGNTEAFF.

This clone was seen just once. CDR3 residues: CATKRQSNYGYTF. The CDR3 DNA is TGTGCCACTAAACGACAGTCCAACTATGGCTACACCTTC. The chain joins TRBV6-1 to TRBJ1-2; a possible D gene is TRBD1 (5 bases). The CDR3 spans 13 residues. CDR1 MNHNS and CDR2 SASEGT come from the germline V gene. V gave up 10 bases and J gave up 2 bases, with 14 bases separating them.